The 22 T cell receptor beta chains reported below all come from one sample, sequenced in a study of shared clonotypes between healthy human individuals. Only in-frame clones appear in the TCRdb table, and some are missing; sequencing was by immunoSEQ multiplex PCR. The sample lists some 500,000 clones; approximately 95% were seen once. Source material: naive CD4+ T cells sorted from blood. Subset in this sample: CD45RA+ positively selected. These receptor sequences come from a young woman in good health.

The J gene is TRBJ2-7, the V gene TRBV2; 9 bases match TRBD1. J was trimmed by 4 bases and V by 9 bases; bases with no gene match: 7. In germline, CDR1 is SNHLY, CDR2 FYNNEI. The CDR3 consists of 13 residues. CDR3 loop: CARLQGALYEQYF. The CDR3 region has the DNA TGTGCCAGACTACAGGGGGCCTTATACGAGCAGTACTTC.

This chain joins TRBV4-1 and TRBJ1-3, with unresolved D. With 1 base removed from V and 0 bases from J, the gap between germline ends came to 10 bases. The CDR3 has 16 amino acids. In germline, CDR1 is MGHRA, CDR2 YSYEKL. The CDR3 region has the DNA TGCGCCAGCAGCCAAGTGGCGGCCCGCTCTGGAAACACCATATATTTT. Encoded protein: CASSQVAARSGNTIYF.

V gene TRBV5-1 combines with J gene TRBJ2-7; 7 bases fit TRBD1. V lost 7 bases and J lost 6; bases outside the gene matches: 13. The CDR3 runs to 14 residues. Germline V gene sequence: CDR1 SGHRS, CDR2 YFSETQ. The CDR3 DNA reads as TGCGCCAGCGCCAGGACAGGCACCCCTCTCGAGCAGTACTTC. This gives the protein CASARTGTPLEQYF.

The V call is TRBV2, the J call TRBJ2-4; tentatively, D is TRBD1 (5 bases). This CDR3 region has 14 residues. V was cut by 4 bases and J by 0 bases, with 7 bases left in between. Germline assignment: CDR1 SNHLY and CDR2 FYNNEI. This CDR3 is CASSGQGAKNIQYF. Here the CDR3 DNA reads TGTGCCAGCAGTGGCCAGGGAGCCAAAAACATTCAGTACTTC.

The chain combines TRBV5-6 with TRBJ2-7, with 13 positions matching TRBD2. V was pared by 4 bases and J by 9 bases, with 10 bases of the junction left unmatched. This CDR3 is 15 amino acids long. In germline, CDR1 is SGHDT, CDR2 YYEEEE. The CDR3 here is CASSRFGLAGVPQYF. CDR3 sequence (DNA): TGTGCCAGCAGCCGATTCGGACTAGCGGGAGTTCCGCAGTACTTC.

The gene calls are TRBV5-1 and TRBJ1-2; D ambiguous. The CDR3 runs to 17 residues. Germline CDR1 and CDR2: SGHRS and YFSETQ. V lost 5 bases and J lost 2, with 22 bases in between. In DNA form, the CDR3 reads TGCGCCAGCAGACATAAACCCGGACTGGCCCAAAACTATGGCTACACCTTC. It translates to CASRHKPGLAQNYGYTF.

The V call is TRBV6-5, the J call TRBJ1-2; D is perhaps TRBD1 (6 bases). Germline assignment: CDR1 MNHEY and CDR2 SVGAGI. V was clipped by 7 bases and J by 7 bases, with 19 bases between them. The CDR3 is made up of 14 amino acids. CDR3 in amino acids: CASKTGRGRGGYTF. The CDR3 DNA reads TGTGCCAGCAAGACAGGTAGAGGGAGAGGTGGCTACACCTTC.

The rearrangement links TRBV5-6 to TRBJ1-4; D ambiguous. In germline, CDR1 is SGHDT, CDR2 YYEEEE. The CDR3 contains 14 residues. V shed 0 bases and J shed 7 bases, with 10 bases lying between them. The CDR3 DNA reads TGTGCCAGCAGCTTGGCAGACCCGGTTGAAAAACTGTTTTTT. It translates to CASSLADPVEKLFF.

The V gene is TRBV11-2, the J gene TRBJ2-2; D unresolved. Germline values: CDR1 SGHAT, CDR2 FQNNGV. This CDR3 region has 14 residues. The V and J ends lost 4 bases and 5 bases respectively, with 11 bases between them. The CDR3 nucleotides are TGTGCCAGCAGCTCCGACCCAGGTACCGGGGAGCTGTTTTTT. It yields the protein CASSSDPGTGELFF.

The chain couples TRBV28 to TRBJ2-7; no firm D call. V lost 0 bases and J 4 bases, leaving 4 bases between the germline ends. Per germline, CDR1 MDHEN and CDR2 SYDVKM. The CDR3 length is 12 residues. CDR3 protein: CASSLWEYEQYF. The DNA of the CDR3 is TGTGCCAGCAGTTTATGGGAGTACGAGCAGTACTTC.

This rearrangement joins TRBV5-6 to TRBJ2-7; perhaps D is TRBD1 or TRBD2 (6 bases each). The CDR3 contains 15 residues. Germline V gene lookup returns CDR1 SGHDT and CDR2 YYEEEE. Trimming left V 4 bases short and J 3 bases short, with 17 bases between. CDR3: CASSPLGGTVYEQYF. As DNA, the CDR3 is TGTGCCAGCAGCCCTCTGGGGGGCACTGTCTACGAGCAGTACTTC.

This rearrangement joins TRBV5-8 to TRBJ2-3; a weak D match, TRBD2 (5 bases). The CDR3 runs to 14 residues. V gave up 3 bases and J gave up 3 bases, with 11 bases separating them. CDR1 SGHTS and CDR2 YDEGEE come from the germline V gene. CDR3 loop: CASSSVPGTDTQYF. The DNA for the CDR3 is TGTGCCAGCAGCTCCGTTCCGGGGACAGATACGCAGTATTTT.

The chain recombines TRBV9 with TRBJ2-2; TRBD1 aligns across 8 bases. Germline V CDR1 and CDR2: SGDLS, YYNGEE. V lost 2 bases, J lost 4 bases, and 7 bases stayed unmatched. The CDR3 spans 16 residues. Written as DNA, the CDR3 is TGTGCCAGCAGCGTTTCCGGGACAGGTGGCACCGGGGAGCTGTTTTTT. It codes for CASSVSGTGGTGELFF.

The genes are TRBV4-2 and TRBJ2-2; 13 positions match TRBD2. CDR1 and CDR2 (germline): LGHNA, YNFKEQ. The CDR3 covers 16 residues. After removal of 4 bases from V and 8 bases from J, the junction contained 7 bases not matched to a gene. The CDR3 spells CASSRTSGSNAGELFF. The CDR3, as DNA: TGTGCCAGCAGCCGGACTAGCGGGAGCAATGCAGGGGAGCTGTTTTTT.

J is TRBJ1-1 and V is TRBV30; the D gene is possibly TRBD1 (5 bases). Germline V lookup: CDR1 GTSNPN, CDR2 SVGIG (reference sequence). CDR3 length: 12 amino acids. Trimming pared 7 bases from V and 6 bases from J, leaving 15 bases between. The CDR3 loop is CASGRILPEAFF. The CDR3 DNA reads TGTGCCTCGGGACGAATCCTCCCTGAAGCTTTCTTT. Full variable domain (rest looked up from reference TRBV30 and TRBJ1-1): SQTIHQWPATLVQPVGSPLSLECTVEGTSNPNLYWYRQAAGRGLQLLFYSVGIGQISSEVPQNLSASRPQDRQFILSSKKLLLSDSGFYLCASGRILPEAFFGQGTRLTVV.

V and J are TRBV7-9 and TRBJ2-7, with TRBD2 matching 9 bases. CDR3 length: 15 residues. The V gene end was trimmed by 5 bases and the J gene end by 3 bases; junction bases not matched to a gene: 8. Germline CDR1 SEHNR, CDR2 FQNEAQ (reference sequence). The CDR3 coding sequence is TGTGCCAGCAGCCGGACTAGCGCGAGGAACTACGAGCAGTACTTC. It codes for CASSRTSARNYEQYF.

As to this clone: An end of the junction does not agree with germline; a read error may underlie this. The chain carries TRBV2 and TRBJ2-2; D possibly corresponds to TRBD1 (5 bases). Looked up from germline, CDR1 is SNHLY and CDR2 is FYNNEI. The CDR3 extends over 15 amino acids. The CDR3 is CASSEGVTNTGELFF. DNA of the CDR3: TGTGCCAGCAGCGAAGGGGTTACAAACACCGGGGAGCTGTTTTTT.

The V and J genes are TRBV9 and TRBJ1-2; TRBD1 agrees at 7 bases. V shed 4 bases, J shed 8 bases, and the junction held 17 bases outside the gene matches. Germline loops: CDR1 SGDLS, CDR2 YYNGEE. The CDR3 covers 16 residues. CDR3 DNA sequence: TGTGCCAGCAGCTCAGATAAACAGGGGTTCTTGGGAGGCTACACCTTC. The encoded protein is CASSSDKQGFLGGYTF. Variable domain in full (rest from reference TRBV9 and TRBJ1-2): DSGVTQTPKHLITATGQRVTLRCSPRSGDLSVYWYQQSLDQGLQFLIQYYNGEERAKGNILERFSAQQFPDLHSELNLSSLELGDSALYFCASSSDKQGFLGGYTFGSGTRLTVV.

J is TRBJ2-3 and V is TRBV2; D tentatively reads TRBD1 or TRBD2 (5 bases each). CDR3 length: 16 residues. With 2 bases removed from V and 5 bases from J, the gap between germline ends came to 17 bases. Germline CDR1 reads SNHLY; CDR2 reads FYNNEI. CDR3: CASSEQGGPSGDTQYF. The DNA of the CDR3 is TGTGCCAGCAGTGAACAGGGCGGGCCCTCGGGAGATACGCAGTATTTT.

This clone was seen a single time. This chain links TRBV28 with TRBJ1-2; TRBD1 is a possible D gene (6 bases). Germline V CDR1 and CDR2: MDHEN, SYDVKM. The CDR3 loop spans 15 amino acids. V lost 3 bases and J lost 3, with 14 bases in between. The CDR3: CASSFRGRVDYGYTF. The CDR3 DNA follows: TGTGCCAGCAGTTTCCGGGGGCGGGTCGACTATGGCTACACCTTC.

V and J are TRBV5-1 and TRBJ1-2; TRBD1 agrees at 8 bases. Germline values: CDR1 SGHRS, CDR2 YFSETQ. J gave up 7 bases and V 0 bases, and 14 bases lay outside the gene matches. This CDR3 spans 17 amino acids. CDR3 sequence (DNA): TGCGCCAGCAGCTTGGGGACACCCCGGACAGGGAATGTTGGCTACACCTTC. Protein sequence: CASSLGTPRTGNVGYTF.

The CDR3 loop reads CASSEALNPYEQYF. CDR3 DNA sequence: TGTGCCAGCAGTGAAGCGCTTAACCCGTACGAGCAGTACTTC. This chain uses TRBV2 with TRBJ2-7, with D hard to call. V shed 0 bases and J shed 4 bases, with 10 bases lying between them. The germline gives CDR1 SNHLY, CDR2 FYNNEI. CDR3 length: 14 residues.